A single sample is the source of the 21 T cell receptor beta chains below, sequenced in a study of blood T cells in healthy people across ages. With a J-beta primer mix and a sample-barcoded 5' primer, a second PCR ran about 6 to 11 cycles. TCRdb called the 5' RACE reads again in MiXCR, with one record for every CDR3 protein. The repertoire holds about 1.4 million distinct CDR3 sequences, with 55% to 75% as singletons. Sequencing was performed on blood. These receptors all stem from a man in his late teens or twenties in good health.

The chain couples TRBV2 to TRBJ2-7; the D gene is possibly TRBD1 (6 bases). Germline CDR1 reads SNHLY; CDR2 reads FYNNEI. This CDR3 is 12 amino acids long. Trimming shortened V by 6 bases and J by 6 bases, and 12 bases separated the two germline ends. The CDR3 is CASRDRHCEQYF. In DNA, the CDR3 is TGTGCCAGCAGGGACAGACACTGCGAGCAGTACTTC.

The V and J genes are TRBV6-5 and TRBJ2-4, with D possibly matching TRBD2 (6 bases). The J call may be in error: the DNA end matches TRBJ2-5 better. The CDR3 contains 14 residues. CDR1 is MNHEY and CDR2 is SVGAGI in the germline V gene. CDR3 sequence (DNA): TGTGCCAGCAGCGAGGTTGGAGGGGAAGAGACCCAGTACTTC. Translation: CASSEVGGEETQYF.

The CDR3 region has the DNA TGTGCCAGCAGTTTTAAGCCGAGCGGGGGCACAGATACGCAGTATTTT. It encodes CASSFKPSGGTDTQYF. V and J are TRBV12-3 or TRBV12-4 and TRBJ2-3; 7 nucleotides line up with TRBD2. V lost 3 bases, J lost 1 base, and 7 bases stayed unmatched. This CDR3 spans 16 amino acids.

The gene calls are TRBV12-3 or TRBV12-4 and TRBJ2-1, with TRBD2 identical over 11 bases. There are 17 residues in the CDR3. V trimming: 5 bases; J trimming: 1 base; junction bases outside the gene matches: 7. The CDR3 loop is CASSPGLADLSYNEQFF. The CDR3 DNA follows: TGTGCCAGCAGTCCGGGACTAGCGGATCTTTCCTACAATGAGCAGTTCTTC.

This clonotype has a single count. This chain connects TRBV29-1 to TRBJ2-5; no definite D call. Germline V CDR1 and CDR2: SQVTM, ANQGSEA. V lost 7 bases to trimming and J lost 11 bases, with 17 bases between them. The CDR3 consists of 11 residues. The CDR3 reads CSARLPNEQYF. The DNA of the CDR3 is TGCAGCGCCCGCTTGCCCAATGAGCAGTACTTC.

The rearrangement links TRBV5-1 to TRBJ2-3, with unresolved D. Germline V lookup: CDR1 SGHRS, CDR2 YFSETQ. This CDR3 region has 15 residues. V was clipped by 0 bases and J by 2 bases, with 10 bases between them. The CDR3 here is CASSLVAISTDTQYF. The CDR3 DNA reads as TGCGCCAGCAGCTTGGTGGCCATCTCCACAGATACGCAGTATTTT.

V usage is TRBV29-1 and J usage is TRBJ1-2; tentatively, D is TRBD1 (6 bases). This CDR3 spans 14 amino acids. Trimming stripped 4 bases from V and 0 bases from J, with 12 bases between. Looked up from germline, CDR1 is SQVTM and CDR2 is ANQGSEA. The CDR3 loop is CSVGWDTANYGYTF. The CDR3 DNA sequence: TGCAGCGTTGGTTGGGACACCGCTAACTATGGCTACACCTTC. Full variable domain (missing parts from reference TRBV29-1 and TRBJ1-2): SAVISQKPSRDICQRGTSLTIQCQVDSQVTMMFWYRQQPGQSLTLIATANQGSEATYESGFVIDKFPISRPNLTFSTLTVSNMSPEDSSIYLCSVGWDTANYGYTFGSGTRLTVV.

In regard to this clonotype: A junction boundary mismatches the germline segment, possibly from a read error. The V and J genes are TRBV9 and TRBJ1-2; no definite D call. There are 12 residues in the CDR3. CDR1 and CDR2 (germline): SGDLS, YYNGEE. CDR3 sequence reads: CPSSSGRNGYTF. CDR3 sequence (DNA): TGTCCCAGCAGCTCAGGCCGCAATGGCTACACCTTC.

This clonotype was counted between two and nine times. The V gene is TRBV20-1, the J gene TRBJ2-7, with D tentatively TRBD1 or TRBD2 (5 bases each). Germline V CDR1 and CDR2: DFQATT, SNEGSKA (reference sequence). Trimming took off 2 bases at V and 0 bases at J, with 11 bases between the two ends. The CDR3 loop spans 14 amino acids. CDR3 nucleotides: TGCAGTGCTAGACCAGGGACGGGCTCCTACGAGCAGTACTTC. It specifies CSARPGTGSYEQYF.

The chain couples TRBV6-1 to TRBJ1-5; D is unresolved. The CDR3 spans 17 residues. Germline CDR1 reads MNHNS; CDR2 reads SASEGT. The V end lost 4 bases, the J end lost 0 bases, and 16 bases lay between the germline ends. Here the CDR3 reads CASSAQGSSYSNQPQHF. For the CDR3, the DNA is TGTGCCAGCAGTGCCCAAGGGTCCTCTTATAGCAATCAGCCCCAGCATTTT.

This clonotype was recorded only once. The chain carries TRBV4-1 and TRBJ1-1; D is ambiguous. Trimming removed 1 base at V and 4 bases at J, with 22 bases between. This CDR3 has 18 amino acids. Per the germline V gene, CDR1 is MGHRA and CDR2 is YSYEKL. CDR3 sequence reads: CASSQAPGKTVSGTEAFF. CDR3 bases: TGCGCCAGCAGCCAAGCCCCCGGCAAAACCGTTTCTGGCACTGAAGCTTTCTTT.

This rearrangement joins TRBV3-1 to TRBJ2-5; 10 bases are a match to TRBD2. Germline-derived CDR1 and CDR2 are LGHDT and YNNKEL (reference sequence). Trimming cost V 7 bases and J 1 base; bases outside gene matches: 12. The CDR3 is 17 residues long. The CDR3 DNA follows: TGTGCCAGCACCCCTGCCCTTAGCGGGAGGCTCCAAGAGACCCAGTACTTC. Its protein is CASTPALSGRLQETQYF.

The V call is TRBV20-1, the J call TRBJ1-4, with TRBD1 identical over 8 bases. Unmatched junction bases numbered 13, after V lost 0 bases and J lost 7 bases. The CDR3 length is 17 residues. Germline lookup yields CDR1 DFQATT and CDR2 SNEGSKA (reference sequence). CDR3 sequence (DNA): TGCAGTGCTAGAGATCCCCGGAGGGCAGGGGGCACTGAAAAACTGTTTTTT. This codes for CSARDPRRAGGTEKLFF.

Comments on this clonotype: The germline gene is not matched at one end of the junction; a read error may be the cause. V is TRBV7-7 and J is TRBJ2-5; 8 nucleotides agree with TRBD2. CDR1 SSHAT and CDR2 FNYEAQ come from the germline V gene (reference sequence). The CDR3 has 15 residues. CDR3 residues: CASSSDFSGVETQYF. The CDR3 region has the DNA TGTGCTAGCAGCTCAGACTTTAGCGGGGTCGAGACCCAGTACTTC. The complete variable domain, with remaining parts taken from reference TRBV7-7 and TRBJ2-5, reads GAGVSQSPRYKVTKRGQDVTLRCDPISSHATLYWYQQALGQGPEFLTYFNYEAQPDKSGLPSDRFSAERPEGSISTLTIQRTEQRDSAMYRCASSSDFSGVETQYFGPGTRLLVL.

The chain recombines TRBV29-1 with TRBJ2-6, with D unclear. Germline V gives CDR1 SQVTM, CDR2 ANQGSEA. The CDR3 runs to 14 residues. The germline V and J ends were trimmed by 4 bases and 0 bases, with 7 bases remaining between them. The CDR3 DNA reads as TGCAGCGTTGTTGAGCTCTCTGGGGCCAACGTCCTGACTTTC. It translates to CSVVELSGANVLTF.

The genes are TRBV3-1 and TRBJ2-1, with 9 bases that match TRBD2. Germline CDR1 LGHDT, CDR2 YNNKEL (reference sequence). CDR3 length: 16 residues. Losses at the gene ends were 1 base for V and 0 bases for J; bases not matched to a gene: 1. The CDR3 nucleotides are TGTGCCAGCAGCCAAGGGCGGGGGGGCTCCTACAATGAGCAGTTCTTC. Protein: CASSQGRGGSYNEQFF.

V gene TRBV6-2 or TRBV6-3 combines with J gene TRBJ2-3; perhaps TRBD1 as D (5 bases). Trimming removed 0 bases at V and 4 bases at J, with 14 bases between. CDR3 length: 16 amino acids. Germline V gene sequence: CDR1 MNHEY, CDR2 SVGEGT. The CDR3 bases are TGTGCCAGCAGTTACTCAACGCAGGGTCGGTCAGATACGCAGTATTTT. It is translated as CASSYSTQGRSDTQYF.

The V call is TRBV9, the J call TRBJ2-7; TRBD2 matches at 8 bases. Germline V gene sequence: CDR1 SGDLS, CDR2 YYNGEE. CDR3 length equals 14 residues. V shed 4 bases and J 2 bases; nucleotides not matched to a gene: 5. The CDR3 DNA reads as TGTGCCAGCAGCATACTAGCGGTCCCCTACGAGCAGTACTTC. Its translation: CASSILAVPYEQYF.

Ten or more counts support this clonotype. The chain couples TRBV20-1 to TRBJ1-6, with D possibly matching TRBD1 (5 bases). Trimming took 5 bases from V and 6 from J, leaving 14 bases between them. The CDR3 has 14 residues. The germline CDR1 and CDR2 sequences are DFQATT and SNEGSKA (reference sequence). The CDR3 bases are TGCAGTGCTCGAGGGGTGGTCCTTAATTCACCCCTCCACTTT. Translation gives CSARGVVLNSPLHF.

This clonotype was detected only a few times. The chain joins TRBV4-2 to TRBJ2-1; D gene ambiguous. V shed 3 bases and J shed 2 bases, with 20 bases lying between them. From germline, CDR1 is LGHNA and CDR2 YNFKEQ. This CDR3 comprises 18 residues. The DNA for the CDR3 is TGTGCCAGCAGCCATCCCCTTAAGGGTCAGGTTACCTACAATGAGCAGTTCTTC. This translates into CASSHPLKGQVTYNEQFF.

The V and J genes are TRBV4-1 and TRBJ2-5; the match to TRBD2 covers 9 bases. The assigned J gene may be wrong: the sequence end matches TRBJ2-7 better. The CDR3 covers 17 residues. Per germline, CDR1 MGHRA and CDR2 YSYEKL. The CDR3 spells CASSQVGLAYGDYEQYF. CDR3 DNA: TGCGCCAGCAGCCAAGTGGGACTAGCCTATGGGGACTACGAGCAGTACTTC.